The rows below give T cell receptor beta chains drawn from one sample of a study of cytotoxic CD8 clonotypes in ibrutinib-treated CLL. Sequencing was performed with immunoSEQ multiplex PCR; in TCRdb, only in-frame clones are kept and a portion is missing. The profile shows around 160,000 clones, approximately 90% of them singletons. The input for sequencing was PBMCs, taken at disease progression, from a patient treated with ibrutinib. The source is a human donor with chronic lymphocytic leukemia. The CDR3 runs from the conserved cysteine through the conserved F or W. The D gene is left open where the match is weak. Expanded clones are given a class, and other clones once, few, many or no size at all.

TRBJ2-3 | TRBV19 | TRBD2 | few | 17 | TGTGCCAGTAGTATAGCGGGAGGCTACTCTAGCACAGATACGCAGTATTTT | CASSIAGGYSSTDTQYF
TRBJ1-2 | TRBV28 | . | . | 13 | TGTGCCAGCAGTTTCCGACACGGCTATGGCTACACCTTC | CASSFRHGYGYTF
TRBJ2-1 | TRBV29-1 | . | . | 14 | TGCAGCGTCGGAAGAGGAGGGTACTACAATGAGCAGTTCTTC | CSVGRGGYYNEQFF
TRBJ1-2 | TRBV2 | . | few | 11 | TGTGCCAGCACCGGTAACTATGGCTACACCTTC | CASTGNYGYTF
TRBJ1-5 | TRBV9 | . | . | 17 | TGTGCCAGCAGCGTAGCTATTTCGTCAGGGGAGAATCAGCCCCAGCATTTT | CASSVAISSGENQPQHF
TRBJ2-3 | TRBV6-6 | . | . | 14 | TGTGCCAGCAGTTACTTTACCACGGTGGATACGCAGTATTTT | CASSYFTTVDTQYF
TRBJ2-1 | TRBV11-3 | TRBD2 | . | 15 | TGTGCCAGCAGCCGGGGGGGCGGCCCCTACAATGAGCAGTTCTTC | CASSRGGGPYNEQFF
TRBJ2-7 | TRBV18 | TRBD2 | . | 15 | TGTGCCAGCTCATACGGGACTAGCGGATTCTACGAGCAGTACTTC | CASSYGTSGFYEQYF
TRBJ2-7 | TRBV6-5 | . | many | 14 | TGTGCCAGCAGTTACGGCCAGGAGGCCAACGAGCAGTACTTC | CASSYGQEANEQYF
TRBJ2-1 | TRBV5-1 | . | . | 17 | TGCGCCAGCAGCTTGGCCGGAGGTCGGCAGGGCGGACGGGAGCAGTTCTTC | CASSLAGGRQGGREQFF
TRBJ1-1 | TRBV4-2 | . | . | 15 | TGTGCCAGCAGCCAAGTTAATGGGTTGAACACTGAAGCTTTCTTT | CASSQVNGLNTEAFF
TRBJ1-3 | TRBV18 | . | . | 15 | TGTGCCAGCTCACCGAGGACAGCTCTGGGAAACACCATATATTTT | CASSPRTALGNTIYF
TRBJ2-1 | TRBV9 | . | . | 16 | TGTGCCAGCAGCGTAGCCTTCAAGAGCTCCTACAATGAGCAGTTCTTC | CASSVAFKSSYNEQFF
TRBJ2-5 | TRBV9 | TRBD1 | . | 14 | TGTGCCAGCAGCGTTAGGGGGCAGCAAGAGACCCAGTACTTC | CASSVRGQQETQYF
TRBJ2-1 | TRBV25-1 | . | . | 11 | TGTGCCAGCAGTGGATACAATGAGCAGTTCTTC | CASSGYNEQFF
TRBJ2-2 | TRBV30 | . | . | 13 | TGTGCCTGGGGGGTAAGGGGCACCGGGGAGCTGTTTTTT | CAWGVRGTGELFF
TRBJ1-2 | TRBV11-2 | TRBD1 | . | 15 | TGTGCCAGCAGCCAAGGGGGGGACAGGGCTCGTGGCTACACCTTC | CASSQGGDRARGYTF
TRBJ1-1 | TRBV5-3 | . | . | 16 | TGTGCCAGAAGCTTGGTTCGTACGGGGGAAAACACTGAAGCTTTCTTT | CARSLVRTGENTEAFF
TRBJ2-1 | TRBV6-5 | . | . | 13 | TGTGCCAGCAGTCCTGATATTGTAAATGAGCAGTTCTTC | CASSPDIVNEQFF
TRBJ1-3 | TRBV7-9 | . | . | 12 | TGTGCCAGCAGCCCCATCTTGCACACCATATATTTT | CASSPILHTIYF
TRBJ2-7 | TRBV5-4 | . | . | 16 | TGTGCCAGCAGCTTGGTTGGCGGGGGCCCAACCTACGAGCAGTACTTC | CASSLVGGGPTYEQYF
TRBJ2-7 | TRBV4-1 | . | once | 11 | TGCGCCAGCAGCCAATTCTACGAGCAGTACTTC | CASSQFYEQYF